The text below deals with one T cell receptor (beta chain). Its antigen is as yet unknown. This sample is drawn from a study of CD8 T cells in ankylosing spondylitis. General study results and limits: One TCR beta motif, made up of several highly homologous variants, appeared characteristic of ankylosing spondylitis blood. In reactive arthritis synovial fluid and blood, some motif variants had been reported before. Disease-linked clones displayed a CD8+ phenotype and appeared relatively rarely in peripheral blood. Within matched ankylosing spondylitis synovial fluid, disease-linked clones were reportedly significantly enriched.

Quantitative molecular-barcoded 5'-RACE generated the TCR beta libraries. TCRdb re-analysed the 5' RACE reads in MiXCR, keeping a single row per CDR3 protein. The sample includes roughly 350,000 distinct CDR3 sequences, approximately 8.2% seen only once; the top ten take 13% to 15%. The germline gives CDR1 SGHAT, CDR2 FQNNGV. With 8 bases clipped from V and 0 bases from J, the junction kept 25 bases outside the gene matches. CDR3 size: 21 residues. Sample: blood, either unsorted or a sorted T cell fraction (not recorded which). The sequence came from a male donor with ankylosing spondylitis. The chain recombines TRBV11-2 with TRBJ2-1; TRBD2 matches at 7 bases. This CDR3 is CASRDTRGFTSGKHSYNEQFF. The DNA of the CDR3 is TGTGCCAGCCGGGATACTAGAGGTTTTACCAGCGGGAAGCACTCCTACAATGAGCAGTTCTTC. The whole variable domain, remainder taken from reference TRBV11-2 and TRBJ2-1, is EAGVAQSPRYKIIEKRQSVAFWCNPISGHATLYWYQQILGQGPKLLIQFQNNGVVDDSQLPKDRFSAERLKGVDSTLKIQPAKLEDSAVYLCASRDTRGFTSGKHSYNEQFFGPGTRLTVL.